The next 32 T cell receptor beta chains were all read from a single sample in a study. TCRdb reprocessed the 5' RACE reads with MiXCR, giving one entry per CDR3 protein. The sample contains roughly 50,000 distinct CDR3 sequences, approximately 17% of which appear only once. Sample: naive CD4+ T cells sorted from blood. As to subset: naive CD4+ T cells, CD4+CD45RA+CD25-. The origin of the receptors is a female donor with breast cancer.

This clonotype occurred many times. The chain joins TRBV7-8 to TRBJ1-5; no clear D. The CDR3 runs to 14 residues. Per the germline V gene, CDR1 is SGHVS and CDR2 is FQNEAQ. The V end lost 1 base, the J end lost 5 bases, and 9 bases lay between the germline ends. In DNA form, the CDR3 reads TGTGCCAGCAGCTTAGAGGCCCAGCATCAGCCCCAGCATTTT. It is translated as CASSLEAQHQPQHF.

This clonotype turned up a few times. The chain recombines TRBV5-1 with TRBJ2-7; 8 nucleotides match TRBD2. CDR1 is SGHRS and CDR2 is YFSETQ in the germline V gene. V shed 6 bases and J 0 bases; nucleotides not matched to a gene: 17. The length of the CDR3 is 18 residues. The CDR3 loop is CASNVGGWAGGVSYEQYF. CDR3 sequence (DNA): TGCGCCAGCAACGTCGGGGGCTGGGCGGGAGGCGTCTCCTACGAGCAGTACTTC.

This clonotype was seen at least ten times. The chain couples TRBV6-5 to TRBJ2-7; no clear D gene. Germline CDR1 MNHEY, CDR2 SVGAGI. Trimming stripped 7 bases from V and 4 bases from J, with 14 bases between. This CDR3 has 13 amino acids. CDR3 sequence (DNA): TGTGCCAGCACCTCAACGGTGGGATACGAGCAGTACTTC. It encodes CASTSTVGYEQYF.

The V gene is TRBV27, the J gene TRBJ2-3; 9 nucleotides line up with TRBD2. J gave up 4 bases and V 4 bases, and 12 bases lay outside the gene matches. This CDR3 region has 17 residues. Germline V gives CDR1 MNHEY, CDR2 SMNVEV (reference sequence). In nucleotides, the CDR3 is TGTGCCAGCAGTTCCCCCTCGCTAGCGGGGCAACCAGATACGCAGTATTTT. This translates into CASSSPSLAGQPDTQYF.

This chain links TRBV20-1 with TRBJ2-3; 9 nucleotides agree with TRBD2. There are 16 residues in the CDR3. Trimming removed 3 bases from V and 6 bases from J; junction bases left unmatched: 13. Germline CDR1 DFQATT, CDR2 SNEGSKA (reference sequence). DNA of the CDR3: TGCAGTGCTAGTAGGGCGGGAGGGGCCCGCGGGGATACGCAGTATTTT. It yields the protein CSASRAGGARGDTQYF.

This clonotype was observed at least ten times. The J gene is TRBJ2-1, the V gene TRBV20-1, with 8 bases identical to TRBD2. The length of the CDR3 is 11 residues. Germline V gives CDR1 DFQATT, CDR2 SNEGSKA (reference sequence). The V segment lost 6 bases and the J segment 6 bases; nucleotides outside the gene matches: 1. The CDR3 here is CSAGLANEQFF. In DNA form, the CDR3 reads TGCAGTGCCGGACTAGCCAATGAGCAGTTCTTC.

This clonotype was recorded many times. The chain combines TRBV6-5 with TRBJ1-2, with D hard to call. Germline V gene sequence: CDR1 MNHEY, CDR2 SVGAGI. V shed 7 bases and J shed 6 bases, with 12 bases lying between them. This CDR3 is built from 12 residues. In nucleotides, the CDR3 is TGTGCCAGCACAACCTCCCGGCATGGCTACACCTTC. Protein product: CASTTSRHGYTF.

This clonotype was recorded once. This chain links TRBV11-2 with TRBJ2-2, with 13 bases that match TRBD2. CDR1 and CDR2 from the germline V gene are SGHAT and FQNNGV. This CDR3 is 16 amino acids long. The V segment lost 6 bases and the J segment 5 bases; nucleotides outside the gene matches: 6. The CDR3 DNA follows: TGTGCCAGCAGAGGACTAGCGGGAGCCCGGACCGGGGAGCTGTTTTTT. It encodes CASRGLAGARTGELFF. Supplemented by reference TRBV11-2 and TRBJ2-2, the full variable domain reads EAGVAQSPRYKIIEKRQSVAFWCNPISGHATLYWYQQILGQGPKLLIQFQNNGVVDDSQLPKDRFSAERLKGVDSTLKIQPAKLEDSAVYLCASRGLAGARTGELFFGEGSRLTVL.

This clonotype has ten or more counts. The rearrangement links TRBV7-2 to TRBJ1-5; D is unresolved. V was clipped by 4 bases and J by 4 bases, with 11 bases between them. Germline V gives CDR1 SGHTA, CDR2 FQGNSA. The CDR3 runs to 14 residues. The CDR3 loop reads CASSSRSTNQPQHF. CDR3 sequence (DNA): TGTGCCAGCAGCTCCCGTTCCACTAATCAGCCCCAGCATTTT.

This clonotype was seen more than once but under ten times. This chain connects TRBV20-1 to TRBJ2-1; no definite D call. V lost 3 bases, J lost 6 bases, and 15 bases lay in between. CDR1 and CDR2 from the germline V gene are DFQATT and SNEGSKA (reference sequence). The CDR3 runs to 14 residues. The CDR3 DNA sequence: TGCAGTGCTAGTACCCGGCGCGGCTCCAATGAGCAGTTCTTC. Residues: CSASTRRGSNEQFF.

This clonotype came up many times. The chain carries TRBV20-1 and TRBJ2-7; 9 positions match TRBD1. The CDR3 has 14 residues. The germline CDR1 and CDR2 sequences are DFQATT and SNEGSKA (reference sequence). Trimming cost V 5 bases and J 2 bases; bases outside gene matches: 7. The CDR3 nucleotides read TGCAGTGCTGAGTCCGGGACAGGGACCTACGAGCAGTACTTC. Its translation: CSAESGTGTYEQYF.

This clonotype was seen many times. The chain employs TRBV5-1 and TRBJ1-2; maybe TRBD1 (5 bases). Germline V gene data show CDR1 as SGHRS and CDR2 as YFSETQ. The CDR3 spans 13 residues. V lost 8 bases to trimming and J lost 5 bases, with 16 bases between them. CDR3 nucleotide sequence: TGCGCCAGTCGTTCGTGGGGCCGATATGGCTACACCTTC. This translates into CASRSWGRYGYTF.

This clonotype appeared many times. V usage is TRBV6-5 and J usage is TRBJ1-3, with a tentative D call TRBD1 (5 bases). Germline V gene lookup returns CDR1 MNHEY and CDR2 SVGAGI. The CDR3 covers 16 residues. V was clipped by 4 bases and J by 5 bases, with 18 bases between them. DNA of the CDR3: TGTGCCAGCAGTTCCCGTCGGGGGGAGTACCGAAACACCATATATTTT. Its translation: CASSSRRGEYRNTIYF.

The chain has TRBV15 and TRBJ2-5; maybe TRBD2 (5 bases). The CDR3 is made up of 12 amino acids. Trimming left V 4 bases short and J 3 bases short, with 6 bases between. Germline V gene lookup returns CDR1 LNHNV and CDR2 YYDKDF (reference sequence). The CDR3 sequence is CATSMGEETQYF. The CDR3 coding sequence is TGTGCCACCAGCATGGGAGAAGAGACCCAGTACTTC. Full variable domain (rest looked up from reference TRBV15 and TRBJ2-5): DAMVIQNPRYQVTQFGKPVTLSCSQTLNHNVMYWYQQKSSQAPKLLFHYYDKDFNNEADTPDNFQSRRPNTSFCFLDIRSPGLGDTAMYLCATSMGEETQYFGPGTRLLVL.

Regarding this clonotype: This may come from a read error, since a much larger clone is one base off. The V gene is TRBV10-1, the J gene TRBJ1-1, with unresolved D. The CDR3 is made up of 13 amino acids. From germline, CDR1 is WNHNN and CDR2 SYGVQD (reference sequence). CDR3 bases: TGCGCCAGCCGAATGGGTGAGAACGCTGAAGCTTTCTTT. Translation gives CASRMGENAEAFF.

On this clonotype itself: One end of the junction does not line up with germline, which may come from a read error. The genes are TRBV5-1 and TRBJ2-5; 9 bases align to TRBD1. The CDR3 loop spans 14 amino acids. Germline values: CDR1 SGHRS, CDR2 YFSETQ. CDR3 DNA sequence: TGCGCCAGCAGCGAGGGACAGGGACCGACTAATCGGAACTTC. It codes for CASSEGQGPTNRNF.

As to this clonotype: A read error may produce the germline difference seen at one junction end. The rearrangement links TRBV20-1 to TRBJ1-2; D is possibly TRBD1 (6 bases). CDR1 is DFQATT, CDR2 SNEGSKA, per germline (reference sequence). CDR3 length equals 13 residues. The CDR3 nucleotides are TGCAGTGCTATCATACAGGGAAGAAGTGGCTACGCCTTC. This translates into CSAIIQGRSGYAF.

CDR3 nucleotides: TGTGCCAGCAGCCGGACTAGCGGGGGGAGCACAGATACGCAGTATTTT. Its translation: CASSRTSGGSTDTQYF. This chain links TRBV7-2 with TRBJ2-3; 14 nucleotides agree with TRBD2. With 5 bases clipped from V and 0 bases from J, the junction kept 1 base outside the gene matches. The CDR3 is 16 amino acids. Per the germline V gene, CDR1 is SGHTA and CDR2 is FQGNSA.

The chain recombines TRBV6-1 with TRBJ2-1, with 9 bases that match TRBD2. Germline V gene lookup returns CDR1 MNHNS and CDR2 SASEGT. The CDR3 consists of 15 residues. Germline trimming cut 6 bases from V and 0 bases from J; bases unmatched to any gene: 3. The CDR3 loop reads CASRSSGNSYNEQFF. Written as DNA, the CDR3 is TGTGCCAGCAGGTCTAGCGGGAACTCCTACAATGAGCAGTTCTTC.

Ten or more counts support this clonotype. As DNA, the CDR3 is TGCAGTGCTAGTAACCGCCAAACGACCGGGGAGCTGTTTTTT. Its translation is CSASNRQTTGELFF. The rearrangement uses TRBV20-1 and TRBJ2-2; D is unclear. CDR3 size: 14 residues. Germline V gives CDR1 DFQATT, CDR2 SNEGSKA (reference sequence). Trimming left V 3 bases short and J 5 bases short, with 13 bases between.

This clonotype was counted many times. One end of the junction does not line up with germline, which may come from a read error. This chain uses TRBV20-1 with TRBJ2-7, with D perhaps matching TRBD1 (5 bases). This CDR3 region has 9 residues. Per the germline V gene, CDR1 is DFQATT and CDR2 is SNEGSKA (reference sequence). CDR3 nucleotide sequence: TGCAGTGCTACAGGGTTTTGGCGCTTC. Protein: CSATGFWRF.

This chain joins TRBV7-2 and TRBJ1-4; D is unclear. Per germline, CDR1 SGHTA and CDR2 FQGNSA. The CDR3 length is 14 residues. The ends were cut back, 5 bases at V and 4 bases at J, with 11 bases in the middle. The CDR3 is CASSPAGNNEKLFF. The CDR3 region has the DNA TGTGCCAGCAGCCCGGCGGGGAATAATGAAAAACTGTTTTTT.

This rearrangement joins TRBV5-1 to TRBJ2-5; D gene ambiguous. There are 13 residues in the CDR3. Germline CDR1 and CDR2: SGHRS and YFSETQ. V gave up 4 bases and J gave up 7 bases, with 14 bases separating them. CDR3 coding DNA: TGCGCCAGCAGCCCGGAAGACTTTCGGACCCAGTACTTC. Residues: CASSPEDFRTQYF.

A remark on this clonotype: The germline gene is not matched at one end of the junction; a read error may be the cause. This chain connects TRBV28 to TRBJ1-2, with 7 positions matching TRBD1. This CDR3 is built from 15 residues. Germline V CDR1 and CDR2: MDHEN, SYDVKM. CDR3 residues: CACRFLTTGFRGYTF. CDR3 nucleotides: TGTGCCTGCAGATTCCTAACGACAGGGTTTCGGGGCTACACCTTC.

V gene TRBV29-1 combines with J gene TRBJ2-1; D gene uncertain. Germline V gene data show CDR1 as SQVTM and CDR2 as ANQGSEA. The CDR3 has 13 amino acids. Trimming pared 7 bases from V and 6 bases from J, leaving 16 bases between. CDR3 nucleotide sequence: TGCAGCGGAGACGGTTGGGGTTTCAATGAGCAGTTCTTC. Its protein product is CSGDGWGFNEQFF.

This clonotype was counted only a few times. The genes are TRBV5-1 and TRBJ1-1, with D unclear. This CDR3 spans 15 amino acids. Germline CDR1 reads SGHRS; CDR2 reads YFSETQ. Trimming pared 0 bases from V and 3 bases from J, leaving 12 bases between. The CDR3 protein is CASSLATGLDTEAFF. In nucleotides, the CDR3 is TGCGCCAGCAGCTTGGCCACGGGGTTAGACACTGAAGCTTTCTTT.

This clonotype was seen a few times. The chain combines TRBV4-2 with TRBJ1-2; TRBD1 matches at 12 bases. The V gene's germline CDR1 is LGHNA and CDR2 YNFKEQ. The CDR3 is made up of 17 amino acids. V shed 3 bases and J 8 bases; nucleotides not matched to a gene: 13. The CDR3 loop reads CASSQTTRGQGARGYTF. The CDR3 nucleotides are TGTGCCAGCAGCCAGACAACACGGGGACAGGGGGCGCGGGGCTACACCTTC.

V and J are TRBV7-6 and TRBJ2-3; D call uncertain. The germline CDR1 and CDR2 sequences are SGHVS and FNYEAQ. V lost 0 bases and J 6 bases, leaving 7 bases between the germline ends. This CDR3 has 13 residues. CDR3 sequence reads: CASSLAFRDTQYF. CDR3 nucleotides: TGTGCCAGCAGCTTAGCTTTCCGGGATACGCAGTATTTT.

In this sample, this clonotype turned up a few times. The chain carries TRBV5-1 and TRBJ2-3, with D uncertain. CDR1 is SGHRS and CDR2 is YFSETQ in the germline V gene. The CDR3 runs to 14 residues. V lost 3 bases, J lost 2 bases, and 10 bases lay in between. CDR3 nucleotide sequence: TGCGCCAGCAGCTCCGGGCGATACACAGATACGCAGTATTTT. Translating it yields CASSSGRYTDTQYF. The full variable domain, in which reference TRBV5-1 and TRBJ2-3 provide the parts outside the CDR3, is KAGVTQTPRYLIKTRGQQVTLSCSPISGHRSVSWYQQTPGQGLQFLFEYFSETQRNKGNFPGRFSGRQFSNSRSEMNVSTLELGDSALYLCASSSGRYTDTQYFGPGTRLTVL.

The V call is TRBV9, the J call TRBJ2-7; D perhaps matches TRBD2 (5 bases). CDR1 SGDLS and CDR2 YYNGEE come from the germline V gene. V lost 4 bases, J lost 7 bases, and 27 bases lay in between. The CDR3 runs 17 residues. The CDR3 reads CASSPRLKSGTTGEQYV. The CDR3 DNA reads TGTGCCAGCAGCCCCCGTTTGAAAAGCGGTACCACGGGGGAGCAGTACGTC.

This clonotype turned up a few times. The rearrangement joins TRBV5-6 to TRBJ2-3, with D hard to call. Germline V CDR1 and CDR2: SGHDT, YYEEEE. The CDR3 covers 14 residues. V lost 2 bases and J 5 bases, leaving 12 bases between the germline ends. CDR3 sequence reads: CASSFRIIKDTQYF. The CDR3 bases are TGTGCCAGCAGCTTCAGAATTATCAAAGATACGCAGTATTTT.

This chain connects TRBV7-2 to TRBJ2-7, with TRBD1 identical over 10 bases. The CDR3 runs 14 residues. The J segment lost 5 bases and the V segment lost 6 bases, leaving 7 bases of the junction unmatched. Germline-derived CDR1 and CDR2 are SGHTA and FQGNSA. The chain's CDR3 is CASRHRDRGDEQYF. Written as DNA, the CDR3 is TGTGCCAGCAGACACCGGGACAGGGGAGACGAGCAGTACTTC. Combining the CDR3 with reference TRBV7-2 and TRBJ2-7 gives the whole variable domain GAGVSQSPSNKVTEKGKDVELRCDPISGHTALYWYRQSLGQGLEFLIYFQGNSAPDKSGLPSDRFSAERTGGSVSTLTIQRTQQEDSAVYLCASRHRDRGDEQYFGPGTRLTVT.